The clone carrying this T cell receptor beta chain was detected only a few times. Its matching antigen is unknown. Between the trimmed V and J ends, which lost 0 bases and 3 bases, there was a span of 9 bases. The CDR3 is made up of 14 amino acids. Germline CDR1 LGHDT, CDR2 YNNKEL (reference sequence). This sample is drawn from a study of glioma-infiltrating T cells. Study-level points and caveats: Non-neoplastic patients had below-expected tissue-blood divergence, while all gliomas exceeded expectation. Very few CDR3 sequences were shared between tissue and blood.

Amplification of TCR alpha and beta CDR3 regions from RNA used iRepertoire nested multiplex PCR. Input was roughly 100-450 ng of tissue mRNA or PBMC total RNA. TCRdb re-called the multiplex PCR reads with MiXCR, one entry per CDR3 protein. The repertoire has about 89,000 distinct CDR3 sequences, 20% to 25% of them found once; the top ten carry around 7%. The sequence was collected from a human donor with low-grade glioma or glioblastoma, undergoing nonglioma brain surgery, or in good health (not recorded which). Sample: glioma tissue, nonneoplastic brain tissue, or PBMCs (not recorded which). The chain has TRBV3-1 and TRBJ2-7, with no clear D. The CDR3 loop is CASSQDVGYYEQYF. The CDR3 DNA follows: TGTGCCAGCAGCCAAGATGTCGGATACTACGAGCAGTACTTC.